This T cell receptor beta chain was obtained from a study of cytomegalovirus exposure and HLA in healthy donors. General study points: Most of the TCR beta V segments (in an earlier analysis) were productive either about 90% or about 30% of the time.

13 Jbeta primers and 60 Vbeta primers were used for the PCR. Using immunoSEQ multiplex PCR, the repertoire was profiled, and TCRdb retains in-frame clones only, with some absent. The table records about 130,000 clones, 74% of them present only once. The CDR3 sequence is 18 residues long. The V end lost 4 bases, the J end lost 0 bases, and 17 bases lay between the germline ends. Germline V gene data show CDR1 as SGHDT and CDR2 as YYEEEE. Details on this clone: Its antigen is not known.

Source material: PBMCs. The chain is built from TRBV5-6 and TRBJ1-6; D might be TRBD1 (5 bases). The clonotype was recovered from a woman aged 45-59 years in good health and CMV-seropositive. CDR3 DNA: TGTGCCAGCAGCCGGGGGACCAGCGGGACCTCCTATAATTCACCCCTCCACTTT. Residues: CASSRGTSGTSYNSPLHF.